This passage covers 2 T cell receptor beta chains from one sample sequenced in a study of T cells in Graves' hyperthyroidism and ophthalmopathy. From RNA transcripts, TCR beta CDR3 regions were amplified. The TCR CDR3 was amplified in a first-round RT-PCR using the HTBI primer set. TCRdb fed the multiplex PCR reads into MiXCR, producing one record per CDR3 protein. This repertoire shows fewer than 500,000 distinct CDR3 sequences, 13% found once; its top ten account for about 20%. Sequenced input: blood. Source of these receptors: a man aged 25-45 years with Graves' hyperthyroidism that later progressed to Graves' ophthalmopathy.

This clonotype was seen a few times. The V gene is TRBV20-1, the J gene TRBJ2-1; no clear D gene. V was trimmed by 6 bases and J by 6 bases, leaving 6 bases between them. The CDR3 extends over 10 amino acids. CDR1 is DFQATT, CDR2 SNEGSKA, per germline (reference sequence). CDR3 nucleotide sequence: TGCAGTGCAAACTTCAATGAGCAGTTCTTC. It translates to CSANFNEQFF.

There are many counts of this clonotype. The chain couples TRBV28 to TRBJ2-2, with 7 bases lining up with TRBD1. Trimming cost V 6 bases and J 3 bases; bases outside gene matches: 4. CDR1 is MDHEN, CDR2 SYDVKM, per germline. This CDR3 has 14 amino acids. CDR3 region: CASSAGTDTGELFF. The CDR3 bases are TGTGCCAGCAGCGCCGGGACAGACACCGGGGAGCTGTTTTTT.